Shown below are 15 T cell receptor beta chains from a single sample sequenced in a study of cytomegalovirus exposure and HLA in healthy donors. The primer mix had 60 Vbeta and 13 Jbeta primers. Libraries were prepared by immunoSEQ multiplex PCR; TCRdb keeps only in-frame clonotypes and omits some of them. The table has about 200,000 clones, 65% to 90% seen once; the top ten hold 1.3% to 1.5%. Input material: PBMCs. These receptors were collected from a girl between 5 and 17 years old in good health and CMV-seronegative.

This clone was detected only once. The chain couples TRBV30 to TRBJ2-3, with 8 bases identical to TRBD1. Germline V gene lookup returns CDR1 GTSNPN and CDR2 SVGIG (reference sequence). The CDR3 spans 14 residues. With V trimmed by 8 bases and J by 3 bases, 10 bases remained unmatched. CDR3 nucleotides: TGTGCCCTTAGGACAGGGTGGAGTACAGATACGCAGTATTTT. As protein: CALRTGWSTDTQYF.

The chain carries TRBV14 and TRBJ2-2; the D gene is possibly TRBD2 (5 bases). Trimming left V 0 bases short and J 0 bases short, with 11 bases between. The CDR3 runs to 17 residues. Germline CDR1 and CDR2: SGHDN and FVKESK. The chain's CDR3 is CASSQEEGRPNTGELFF. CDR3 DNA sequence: TGTGCCAGCAGCCAAGAAGAGGGCAGACCGAACACCGGGGAGCTGTTTTTT.

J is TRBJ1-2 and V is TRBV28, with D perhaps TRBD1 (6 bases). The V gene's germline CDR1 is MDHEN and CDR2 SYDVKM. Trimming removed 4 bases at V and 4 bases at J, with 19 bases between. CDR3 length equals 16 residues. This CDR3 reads CASSYITGKSSYGYTF. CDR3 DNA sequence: TGTGCCAGCAGTTACATTACAGGGAAATCCTCCTATGGCTACACCTTC.

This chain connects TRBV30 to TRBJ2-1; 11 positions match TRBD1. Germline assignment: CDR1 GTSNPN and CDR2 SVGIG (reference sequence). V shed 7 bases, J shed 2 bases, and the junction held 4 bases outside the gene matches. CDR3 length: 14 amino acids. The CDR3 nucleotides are TGTGCCTCTCTGGGACAGGGGGCCTACAATGAGCAGTTCTTC. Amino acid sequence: CASLGQGAYNEQFF.

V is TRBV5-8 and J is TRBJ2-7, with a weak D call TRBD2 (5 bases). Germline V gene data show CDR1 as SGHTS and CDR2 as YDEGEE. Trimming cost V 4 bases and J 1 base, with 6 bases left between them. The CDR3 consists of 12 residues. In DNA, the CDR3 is TGTGCCAGCAGCCGCGGGTCCTACGAGCAGTACTTC. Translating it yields CASSRGSYEQYF.

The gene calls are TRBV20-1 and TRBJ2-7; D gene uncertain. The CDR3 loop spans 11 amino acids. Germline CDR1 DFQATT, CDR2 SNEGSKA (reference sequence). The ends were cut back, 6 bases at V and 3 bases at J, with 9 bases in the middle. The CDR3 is CSADIYYEQYF. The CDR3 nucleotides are TGCAGTGCCGACATCTACTACGAGCAGTACTTC.

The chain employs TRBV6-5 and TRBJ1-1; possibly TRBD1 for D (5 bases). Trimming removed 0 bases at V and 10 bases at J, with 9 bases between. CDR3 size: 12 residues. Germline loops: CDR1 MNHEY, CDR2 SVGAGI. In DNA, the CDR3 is TGTGCCAGCAGTTACTCCAGGGTCGGAGCTTTCTTT. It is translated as CASSYSRVGAFF.

CDR3 in DNA: TGTGCCAGCACCGGACAGGGGGCGAATGAAGCTTTCTTT. It is translated as CASTGQGANEAFF. The V call is TRBV28, the J call TRBJ1-1; TRBD1 matches 11 bases. J lost 7 bases, V lost 7 bases, and 5 bases had no gene match. The CDR3 has 13 amino acids. Germline V gives CDR1 MDHEN, CDR2 SYDVKM.

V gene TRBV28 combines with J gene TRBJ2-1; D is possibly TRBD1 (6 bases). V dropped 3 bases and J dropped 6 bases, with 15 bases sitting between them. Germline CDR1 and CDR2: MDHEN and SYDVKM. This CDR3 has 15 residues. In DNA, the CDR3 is TGTGCCAGCAGTTTGTGGAGCAGGGGAACCAATGAGCAGTTCTTC. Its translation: CASSLWSRGTNEQFF.

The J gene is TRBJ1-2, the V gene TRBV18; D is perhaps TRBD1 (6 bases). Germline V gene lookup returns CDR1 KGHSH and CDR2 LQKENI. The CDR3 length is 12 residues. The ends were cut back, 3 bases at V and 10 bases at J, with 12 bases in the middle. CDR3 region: CASSPHGDNYTF. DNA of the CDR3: TGTGCCAGCTCACCGCACGGGGACAACTACACCTTC.

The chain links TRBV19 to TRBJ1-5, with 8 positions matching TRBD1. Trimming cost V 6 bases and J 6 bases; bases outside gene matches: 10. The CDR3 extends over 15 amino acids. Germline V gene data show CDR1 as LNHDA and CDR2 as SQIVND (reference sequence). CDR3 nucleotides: TGTGCCAGTAGGGACGGACAGGGCCGTACTCAGCCCCAGCATTTT. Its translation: CASRDGQGRTQPQHF.

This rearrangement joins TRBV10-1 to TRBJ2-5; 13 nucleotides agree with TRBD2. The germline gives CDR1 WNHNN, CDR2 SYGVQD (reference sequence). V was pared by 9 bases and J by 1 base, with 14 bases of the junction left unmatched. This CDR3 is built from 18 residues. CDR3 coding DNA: TGCGCCAGGACGCGAGGTCAGGGACTAGCGGGGCCCCAAGAGACCCAGTACTTC. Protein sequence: CARTRGQGLAGPQETQYF.

The CDR3 region has the DNA TGCGCCAGCAGCTTTGTTTCGACAGGGGCGGCGAACACTGAAGCTTTCTTT. Translation gives CASSFVSTGAANTEAFF. The chain employs TRBV5-1 and TRBJ1-1; 8 nucleotides match TRBD1. With V trimmed by 2 bases and J by 1 base, 10 bases remained unmatched. Per germline, CDR1 SGHRS and CDR2 YFSETQ. This CDR3 is 17 amino acids long.

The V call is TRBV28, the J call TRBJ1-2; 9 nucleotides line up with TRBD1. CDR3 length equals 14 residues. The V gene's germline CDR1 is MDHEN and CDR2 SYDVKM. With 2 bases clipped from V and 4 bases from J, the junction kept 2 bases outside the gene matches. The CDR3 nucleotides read TGTGCCAGCAGTTTAAGGGACAGGGCCTATGGCTACACCTTC. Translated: CASSLRDRAYGYTF.

The DNA of the CDR3 is TGTGCCAGCAGTTTACCTGGACAGGGACATAATTCACCCCTCCACTTT. Translated: CASSLPGQGHNSPLHF. The rearrangement joins TRBV28 to TRBJ1-6, with 8 nucleotides matching TRBD1. V lost 2 bases, J lost 5 bases, and 5 bases stayed unmatched. CDR3 size: 16 residues. CDR1 MDHEN and CDR2 SYDVKM come from the germline V gene.